Sequencing of this TCR beta chain was carried out in a study of shared clonotypes between healthy human individuals. The CDR3 runs 14 residues. V lost 7 bases and J 0 bases, leaving 13 bases between the germline ends. Germline V gives CDR1 MNHNY, CDR2 SVGAGI (reference sequence). Overall study results and limits: In several donors, around 5.5% of naive CD4 clonotypes appeared in common. The genetic and exposure-history diversity represented was limited by few donors. Large depth notwithstanding, sorted-subset sequencing proved incomplete by rarefaction.

Notes on this clone: Its specificity is not known.

Profiled with immunoSEQ multiplex PCR; TCRdb holds only in-frame clones, not every one. The repertoire holds some 1 million clones, with about 75% as singletons. Sequenced: memory CD4+ T cells sorted from blood. The subset: CD45RA-negative fraction. This TCR derives from a young man in good health. J is TRBJ2-7 and V is TRBV6-6, with D perhaps TRBD2 (6 bases). CDR3 loop: CASTRDGSSYEQYF. CDR3 DNA sequence: TGTGCCAGCACCAGGGACGGGAGCTCCTACGAGCAGTACTTC.